The clone carrying this TCR beta chain has at least ten counts. By flow cytometry, patients selected for sequencing had shown an expansion of CD8+CD57+ cells. The data were taken from a study of CD8+CD57+ T cells in acquired aplastic anemia. For CDR3 and TCR beta VDJ profiling, genomic DNA was the template used. Each CDR3 protein gets one entry after TCRdb re-called the reads with MiXCR. Among around 430,000 distinct CDR3 sequences listed, 25% to 40% were seen once. The receptor's source is a human donor with aplastic anemia. The sample comprised sorted CD4+, CD8+, or CD8+CD57+ T cells (not recorded which) from PBMCs.

In DNA form, the CDR3 reads TGTGCCATCAGAAAGACTAGCGGGAGGGACAATGAGCAGTTCTTC. Encoded protein: CAIRKTSGRDNEQFF. This chain connects TRBV10-3 to TRBJ2-1; 14 nucleotides align to TRBD2. CDR1 and CDR2 (germline): ENHRY, SYGVKD. This CDR3 contains 15 residues. Trimming at V came to 6 bases and at J to 5 bases, leaving 3 bases not matched to a gene.